Presented here are 25 T cell receptor beta chains from one specimen sequenced in a study of T cell responses to AZD1222 COVID-19 vaccine. The protocol was immunoSEQ multiplex PCR, while the TCRdb copy is restricted to in-frame clones and leaves out a portion. The sample carries about 120,000 clones, 70% to 90% recorded once. Sample: peripheral blood, taken on day 0 of AZD1222 vaccination. These receptors all stem from an adult in good health.

The chain couples TRBV5-6 to TRBJ2-7; 12 bases fit TRBD2. The germline gives CDR1 SGHDT, CDR2 YYEEEE. This CDR3 is 16 amino acids long. J lost 2 bases, V lost 5 bases, and 8 bases had no gene match. The CDR3 loop reads CASRGGTSGSTYEQYF. The DNA of the CDR3 is TGTGCCAGCAGGGGGGGGACTAGCGGGTCTACCTACGAGCAGTACTTC.

The chain combines TRBV7-2 with TRBJ1-1, with D tentatively TRBD1 (6 bases). This CDR3 has 15 amino acids. The germline V gene encodes CDR1 SGHTA and CDR2 FQGNSA. V was shortened by 4 bases and J by 4 bases, with 16 bases between the two germline ends. The DNA for the CDR3 is TGTGCCAGCAGCTCCACGGGGGGGCCCAGCACTGAAGCTTTCTTT. Encoded protein: CASSSTGGPSTEAFF.

The gene calls are TRBV6-5 and TRBJ1-1; D perhaps matches TRBD1 (5 bases). Germline assignment: CDR1 MNHEY and CDR2 SVGAGI. The CDR3 sequence is 12 residues long. Trimming pared 6 bases from V and 7 bases from J, leaving 12 bases between. CDR3 DNA: TGTGCCAGCAGCCGCCGGGACGGTGAAGCTTTCTTT. As protein: CASSRRDGEAFF.

V gene TRBV4-1 combines with J gene TRBJ2-1; tentative D call: TRBD1 (6 bases). V was trimmed by 3 bases and J by 6 bases, leaving 12 bases between them. This CDR3 spans 14 amino acids. Germline CDR1 reads MGHRA; CDR2 reads YSYEKL. The CDR3 region is CASSHAQGLNEQFF. The CDR3 coding sequence is TGCGCCAGCAGCCATGCACAGGGTCTCAATGAGCAGTTCTTC.

V usage is TRBV5-4 and J usage is TRBJ1-2; D uncertain. From germline, CDR1 is SGHNT and CDR2 YYREEE (reference sequence). V lost 6 bases, J lost 11 bases, and 23 bases lay in between. The CDR3 is made up of 14 amino acids. The CDR3 DNA follows: TGTGCCAGCACCCGGGCCACTTCCCCAAGAGGTTACACCTTC. This codes for CASTRATSPRGYTF.

The chain combines TRBV29-1 with TRBJ2-3, with 8 bases that match TRBD2. Germline V CDR1 and CDR2: SQVTM, ANQGSEA. Trimming removed 7 bases from V and 4 bases from J; junction bases left unmatched: 10. CDR3 size: 14 residues. Here the CDR3 reads CSAKRELGPDTQYF. DNA for the CDR3: TGCAGCGCCAAGCGGGAGTTGGGGCCAGATACGCAGTATTTT.

This chain links TRBV11-2 with TRBJ2-7; D is ambiguous. In germline, CDR1 is SGHAT, CDR2 FQNNGV. The CDR3 totals 16 residues. V was shortened by 4 bases and J by 0 bases, with 16 bases between the two germline ends. The CDR3, as DNA: TGTGCCAGCAGCTCCCTAAAACAGTCCAGCTCCTACGAGCAGTACTTC. This sequence encodes CASSSLKQSSSYEQYF.

The CDR3 DNA sequence: TGTGCCAGCACCCCCGGGGTTCACTATGGCTACACCTTC. It codes for CASTPGVHYGYTF. The genes are TRBV12-3 or TRBV12-4 and TRBJ1-2, with unresolved D. The CDR3 is 13 amino acids. V was clipped by 7 bases and J by 3 bases, with 12 bases between them.

V and J are TRBV5-1 and TRBJ2-5; D is uncertain. The CDR3 is made up of 13 amino acids. V was cut by 4 bases and J by 3 bases, with 10 bases left in between. Looked up from germline, CDR1 is SGHRS and CDR2 is YFSETQ. The CDR3 DNA follows: TGCGCCAGCAGCCCGGCCCTTGAAGAGACCCAGTACTTC. Translating gives CASSPALEETQYF.

The chain employs TRBV2 and TRBJ2-4; D possibly corresponds to TRBD2 (6 bases). This CDR3 is built from 15 residues. The germline V and J ends were trimmed by 6 bases and 2 bases, with 14 bases remaining between them. Germline V lookup: CDR1 SNHLY, CDR2 FYNNEI. CDR3 loop: CASSGRTIPKNIQYF. The DNA of the CDR3 is TGTGCCAGCAGCGGTCGGACTATCCCCAAAAACATTCAGTACTTC.

The DNA for the CDR3 is TGTGCCTGGAGTGTAGGAGGGGGGGTCAGGAACATTCAGTACTTC. Translated: CAWSVGGGVRNIQYF. This rearrangement joins TRBV30 to TRBJ2-4; D may be TRBD2 (7 bases). In germline, CDR1 is GTSNPN, CDR2 SVGIG (reference sequence). Trimming removed 0 bases at V and 7 bases at J, with 16 bases between. The CDR3 length is 15 residues.

This sequence joins TRBV4-1 and TRBJ1-2; tentative D call: TRBD1 (5 bases). Trimming left V 4 bases short and J 4 bases short, with 16 bases between. The CDR3 is 15 residues long. The V gene's germline CDR1 is MGHRA and CDR2 YSYEKL. Here the CDR3 DNA reads TGCGCCAGCAGCCCCCAGGAGGGGCTCGGCTATGGCTACACCTTC. Its translation: CASSPQEGLGYGYTF.

The gene calls are TRBV5-1 and TRBJ2-3; D gene uncertain. The ends were cut back, 0 bases at V and 5 bases at J, with 13 bases in the middle. CDR1 SGHRS and CDR2 YFSETQ come from the germline V gene. The CDR3 runs 15 residues. CDR3 bases: TGCGCCAGCAGCTTGGAACCCAGCCGGAGAGATACGCAGTATTTT. Amino acids: CASSLEPSRRDTQYF.

The genes are TRBV9 and TRBJ2-7, with 8 bases aligning to TRBD1. The germline CDR1 and CDR2 sequences are SGDLS and YYNGEE. The CDR3 length is 14 residues. Germline trimming cut 4 bases from V and 4 bases from J; bases unmatched to any gene: 7. The DNA for the CDR3 is TGTGCCAGCAGCCCCCGACAGGGGTCATACGAGCAGTACTTC. It specifies CASSPRQGSYEQYF. The full variable domain, in which reference TRBV9 and TRBJ2-7 provide the parts outside the CDR3, is DSGVTQTPKHLITATGQRVTLRCSPRSGDLSVYWYQQSLDQGLQFLIQYYNGEERAKGNILERFSAQQFPDLHSELNLSSLELGDSALYFCASSPRQGSYEQYFGPGTRLTVT.

This clone was recorded once. The V and J genes are TRBV3-1 (or the pseudogene TRBV3-2) and TRBJ2-7; possibly TRBD2 for D (6 bases). The CDR3 has 15 amino acids. V dropped 4 bases and J dropped 4 bases, with 17 bases sitting between them. Germline V gene data show CDR1 as LGHDT and CDR2 as YNNKEL (reference sequence). The CDR3 sequence: CASSLRGSGGYEQYF. CDR3 nucleotides: TGTGCCAGCAGCCTGCGCGGGTCCGGGGGTTACGAGCAGTACTTC.

The chain couples TRBV28 to TRBJ1-5; 11 nucleotides align to TRBD1. V trimming: 5 bases; J trimming: 7 bases; junction bases outside the gene matches: 7. The CDR3 has 15 amino acids. Germline V gene lookup returns CDR1 MDHEN and CDR2 SYDVKM. The CDR3 region is CASSLRTGGWQPQHF. The CDR3 DNA is TGTGCCAGCAGTCTCCGGACAGGGGGCTGGCAGCCCCAGCATTTT. Complete variable domain (other parts from reference TRBV28 and TRBJ1-5): DVKVTQSSRYLVKRTGEKVFLECVQDMDHENMFWYRQDPGLGLRLIYFSYDVKMKEKGDIPEGYSVSREKKERFSLILESASTNQTSMYLCASSLRTGGWQPQHFGDGTRLSIL.

This chain links TRBV19 with TRBJ2-1, with 9 bases matching TRBD2. CDR1 and CDR2 from the germline V gene are LNHDA and SQIVND (reference sequence). The CDR3 is 16 amino acids. After removal of 6 bases from V and 5 bases from J, the junction contained 11 bases not matched to a gene. CDR3 amino acids: CASSYGSLAGNNEQFF. As DNA, the CDR3 is TGTGCCAGTAGCTATGGAAGTCTAGCGGGAAACAATGAGCAGTTCTTC.

The genes are TRBV5-4 and TRBJ1-6, with 11 positions matching TRBD1. This CDR3 comprises 17 residues. The trim removed 0 bases at V and 10 bases at J, leaving 9 bases unmatched. Germline CDR1 is SGHNT and CDR2 is YYREEE (reference sequence). The CDR3: CASSLVRGGTGGSPLHF. The CDR3, as DNA: TGTGCCAGCAGCTTGGTAAGGGGTGGGACAGGGGGATCACCCCTCCACTTT.

The chain joins TRBV11-3 to TRBJ1-1; the D gene is possibly TRBD1 (6 bases). This CDR3 contains 13 residues. Trimming removed 4 bases from V and 4 bases from J, with 10 bases in between. Germline CDR1 reads SGHNT; CDR2 reads YENEEA. This CDR3 is CASSSKGGTEAFF. In DNA form, the CDR3 reads TGTGCCAGCAGCTCGAAAGGGGGCACTGAAGCTTTCTTT.

V usage is TRBV24-1 and J usage is TRBJ2-5, with D uncertain. The length of the CDR3 is 14 residues. The ends were cut back, 5 bases at V and 2 bases at J, with 11 bases in the middle. Germline-derived CDR1 and CDR2 are KGHDR and SFDVKD. The CDR3 spells CATSGTGRQETQYF. DNA of the CDR3: TGTGCCACCAGTGGCACTGGTAGACAAGAGACCCAGTACTTC.

Only one count was recorded for this clone. This chain connects TRBV29-1 to TRBJ1-1; 8 nucleotides agree with TRBD1. The germline V gene has CDR1 SQVTM and CDR2 ANQGSEA. V shed 7 bases and J 4 bases; nucleotides not matched to a gene: 8. This CDR3 comprises 13 residues. In DNA, the CDR3 is TGCAGCGGCCAAACAGGGGGAATCACTGAAGCTTTCTTT. Translating gives CSGQTGGITEAFF.

V is TRBV3-1 (or the pseudogene TRBV3-2) and J is TRBJ2-7; 8 bases agree with TRBD1. This CDR3 region has 16 residues. The junction had 4 bases not matched to a gene; V was cut back by 0 bases and J by 0 bases. CDR1 LGHDT and CDR2 YNNKEL come from the germline V gene (reference sequence). CDR3 residues: CASSQDLGQASYEQYF. DNA of the CDR3: TGTGCCAGCAGCCAAGATCTGGGACAGGCCTCCTACGAGCAGTACTTC.

V and J are TRBV27 and TRBJ2-7; 10 nucleotides agree with TRBD2. The germline V gene has CDR1 MNHEY and CDR2 SMNVEV (reference sequence). The ends lost 6 bases at V and 4 bases at J; junction bases unmatched: 6. The CDR3 loop spans 14 amino acids. The CDR3 reads CASRASGRWYEQYF. In DNA, the CDR3 is TGTGCCAGCAGGGCTAGCGGGAGATGGTACGAGCAGTACTTC.

The genes are TRBV5-1 and TRBJ2-7, with a tentative D call TRBD1 (5 bases). CDR3 length equals 15 residues. Germline V gene data show CDR1 as SGHRS and CDR2 as YFSETQ. Deletions cut 0 bases from V and 7 bases from J, with 17 bases between. The CDR3 bases are TGCGCCAGCAGCTTGGCCGTGACAACTAACAGGGAGCAGTACTTC. As protein: CASSLAVTTNREQYF.

The V call is TRBV28, the J call TRBJ1-4; 9 bases line up with TRBD1. Looked up from germline, CDR1 is MDHEN and CDR2 is SYDVKM. The junction had 7 bases not matched to a gene; V was cut back by 5 bases and J by 3 bases. This CDR3 has 16 residues. For the CDR3, the DNA is TGTGCCAGCAGTCCCCTTGGACAGGGGTCTAATGAAAAACTGTTTTTT. Translation: CASSPLGQGSNEKLFF.